The clone carrying this T cell receptor (beta chain) was detected once. Using immunoSEQ multiplex PCR, the repertoire was profiled, and TCRdb retains in-frame clones only, with some absent. In the table there are about 190,000 clones, roughly 84% of which are singletons. Participant ages covered roughly 18 to 89 years across about two dozen US areas. Cohorts were based on clinical histories the participants reported. This record comes from a study of blood T cell repertoires in COVID-19. Study context: Sample material is recorded as cDNA or gDNA derived from T cells, B-cell-depleted T cells, or PBMCs.

Germline values: CDR1 LNHDA, CDR2 SQIVND (reference sequence). Trimming shortened V by 7 bases and J by 5 bases, and 15 bases separated the two germline ends. CDR3 length equals 15 residues. The receptor comes from a woman in her thirties who had been exposed to COVID-19. The chain carries TRBV19 and TRBJ1-6; unclear D gene. The source material was PBMCs or T cells enriched from blood (not recorded which). The CDR3 loop is CASKKNGGDNSPLHF. The DNA of the CDR3 is TGTGCCAGTAAGAAGAACGGCGGTGATAATTCACCCCTCCACTTT.